This T cell receptor (beta chain) was sequenced during a study of T-cell reconstitution after alpha-beta-depleted transplantation in children. Trimming left V 2 bases short and J 9 bases short, with 14 bases between. The CDR3 runs to 14 residues. The germline V gene encodes CDR1 MNHEY and CDR2 SVGEGT. The TCRbeta library incorporated unique molecular identifiers. One entry per CDR3 protein, called by TCRdb with MiXCR from the PCR reads. In the table there are 580,000 or so distinct CDR3 sequences, about 21% of which are singletons. V gene TRBV6-2 or TRBV6-3 combines with J gene TRBJ2-1; D is possibly TRBD1 or TRBD2 (7 bases each). The sequenced sample was PBMCs, mostly from graft donor cells, obtained 360 days after TCRalphabeta/CD19-depleted stem cell transplant. The receptor's source is a boy in the first two years of life who had a stem cell transplant for acute myeloid leukemia, so the T cells may come from the graft donor. The DNA of the CDR3 is TGTGCCAGCAGTTACCCGACAGGGAGGGGTGAGCAGTTCTTC. The encoded protein is CASSYPTGRGEQFF.